These 22 T cell receptor beta chains share one sample of origin, sequenced in a study of T-cell reconstitution after alpha-beta-depleted transplantation in children (dated by TCRdb to 2016 to 2018). The treatment or condition label on this specimen signifies: allogeneic hematopoietic cell transplantation with graft depleted of TCRalphabeta T cells and CD19 B cells. Library preparation was by PCR. Sequencing used an Illumina HiSeq 2500. Molecular barcoding was employed in the preparation of TCR libraries, with unique molecular identifiers being used to normalize TCRbeta repertoire quantification. TCRdb itself trimmed the public reads at Q25 with fastp, ran MiXCR and retained productive beta chains. Rows with a matching CDR3 protein are joined into one entry that keeps the most common DNA and genes. A total of 500,000 to 650,000 distinct CDR3 sequences appear in this sample, 10% to 15% of them only once. Over 2% of the sample belongs to the ten largest clones.

Sequenced here: PBMCs, mostly from graft donor cells, sampled 360 days after TCRalphabeta/CD19-depleted stem cell transplant. Receptor source: a male patient under 18 who had a stem cell transplant for acute myeloid leukemia, so the T cells may come from the graft donor.

V and J are TRBV7-2 and TRBJ2-1, with D perhaps matching TRBD1 (6 bases). The CDR3 sequence is 14 residues long. Trimming removed 3 bases at V and 3 bases at J, with 9 bases between. The germline CDR1 and CDR2 sequences are SGHTA and FQGNSA. CDR3 loop: CASSFRGYYNEQFF. CDR3 bases: TGTGCCAGCAGCTTCAGGGGTTACTACAATGAGCAGTTCTTC. Using reference TRBV7-2 and TRBJ2-1 for the parts outside the CDR3, the full variable domain is GAGVSQSPSNKVTEKGKDVELRCDPISGHTALYWYRQSLGQGLEFLIYFQGNSAPDKSGLPSDRFSAERTGGSVSTLTIQRTQQEDSAVYLCASSFRGYYNEQFFGPGTRLTVL.

There are many counts of this clonotype. This rearrangement joins TRBV6-2 or TRBV6-3 to TRBJ2-1; TRBD2 matches 10 bases. The CDR3 has 18 amino acids. J was trimmed by 7 bases and V by 0 bases; bases with no gene match: 12. In germline, CDR1 is MNHEY, CDR2 SVGEGT. The CDR3 region is CASSYSGLRAGGPNEQFF. The CDR3 bases are TGTGCCAGCAGTTACTCGGGCCTAAGAGCGGGAGGGCCAAATGAGCAGTTCTTC.

The chain is built from TRBV28 and TRBJ2-7; the D gene is possibly TRBD1 (6 bases). The CDR3 extends over 13 amino acids. Germline V gives CDR1 MDHEN, CDR2 SYDVKM. V dropped 7 bases and J dropped 4 bases, with 14 bases sitting between them. The CDR3 DNA sequence: TGTGCCAGCACCCATGGGGGACATTACGAGCAGTACTTC. This sequence encodes CASTHGGHYEQYF.

This clonotype was picked up a small number of times. The V gene is TRBV29-1, the J gene TRBJ2-7; no clear D gene. Deletions cut 0 bases from V and 3 bases from J, with 9 bases between. This CDR3 has 13 amino acids. CDR1 is SQVTM, CDR2 ANQGSEA, per germline. This CDR3 is CSVEDRPSYEQYF. The CDR3 DNA sequence: TGCAGCGTTGAAGATCGTCCCAGCTACGAGCAGTACTTC.

V gene TRBV9 combines with J gene TRBJ2-1; the D gene is possibly TRBD2 (7 bases). Looked up from germline, CDR1 is SGDLS and CDR2 is YYNGEE. Trimming pared 3 bases from V and 0 bases from J, leaving 19 bases between. The CDR3 consists of 18 residues. CDR3 region: CASSERGGGGFSYNEQFF. The CDR3 DNA is TGTGCCAGCAGCGAGAGGGGGGGCGGCGGCTTCTCCTACAATGAGCAGTTCTTC. Combining the CDR3 with reference TRBV9 and TRBJ2-1 gives the whole variable domain DSGVTQTPKHLITATGQRVTLRCSPRSGDLSVYWYQQSLDQGLQFLIQYYNGEERAKGNILERFSAQQFPDLHSELNLSSLELGDSALYFCASSERGGGGFSYNEQFFGPGTRLTVL.

This chain uses TRBV7-2 with TRBJ2-2; 7 bases line up with TRBD2. The CDR3 length is 16 residues. Germline loops: CDR1 SGHTA, CDR2 FQGNSA. Germline trimming cut 1 base from V and 6 bases from J; bases unmatched to any gene: 8. The CDR3: CASSLVGGRRPGELFF. The CDR3 nucleotides are TGTGCCAGCAGCTTAGTAGGCGGGAGACGTCCCGGGGAGCTGTTTTTT.

The rearrangement joins TRBV7-9 to TRBJ2-1; D call uncertain. This CDR3 spans 14 amino acids. The ends were cut back, 5 bases at V and 3 bases at J, with 11 bases in the middle. Germline CDR1 reads SEHNR; CDR2 reads FQNEAQ (reference sequence). The CDR3 nucleotides read TGTGCCAGCAGCGTGCCTTGGGGCTACAATGAGCAGTTCTTC. Translation: CASSVPWGYNEQFF.

In its sample, this clonotype was seen many times. The rearrangement links TRBV7-2 to TRBJ2-3, with D perhaps matching TRBD1 (6 bases). Trimming cost V 1 base and J 2 bases, with 10 bases left between them. There are 15 residues in the CDR3. The germline CDR1 and CDR2 sequences are SGHTA and FQGNSA. CDR3 bases: TGTGCCAGCAGCTTAGTACGACAGGCCACAGATACGCAGTATTTT. Translated, it gives CASSLVRQATDTQYF.

The V and J genes are TRBV5-4 and TRBJ2-6, with a tentative D call TRBD2 (5 bases). Between the trimmed V and J ends, which lost 4 bases and 0 bases, there was a span of 14 bases. CDR3 length: 17 amino acids. Germline V lookup: CDR1 SGHNT, CDR2 YYREEE (reference sequence). DNA of the CDR3: TGTGCCAGCAGCCAACGGAGGACCCTCTCTGGGGCCAACGTCCTGACTTTC. It encodes CASSQRRTLSGANVLTF.

This clonotype appeared many times. J is TRBJ2-1 and V is TRBV12-3 or TRBV12-4, with unresolved D. This CDR3 is built from 11 residues. The ends were cut back, 6 bases at V and 12 bases at J, with 12 bases in the middle. Written as DNA, the CDR3 is TGTGCCAGCAGGGCTAGACGAATGCAGTTCTTC. This gives the protein CASRARRMQFF.

V usage is TRBV20-1 and J usage is TRBJ2-5; D gene ambiguous. This CDR3 region has 13 residues. In germline, CDR1 is DFQATT, CDR2 SNEGSKA (reference sequence). Trimming cost V 0 bases and J 3 bases, with 8 bases left between them. CDR3 loop: CSAREPVKETQYF. DNA of the CDR3: TGCAGTGCTAGAGAGCCGGTTAAAGAGACCCAGTACTTC.

The J gene is TRBJ2-1, the V gene TRBV12-3 or TRBV12-4; D unclear. The CDR3 has 14 residues. Trimming removed 0 bases from V and 9 bases from J, with 12 bases in between. CDR3 residues: CASSLALQLSEQFF. In DNA form, the CDR3 reads TGTGCCAGCAGTTTAGCGCTCCAGTTAAGTGAGCAGTTCTTC.

This clonotype was observed a few times. This chain uses TRBV11-2 with TRBJ2-2; a possible D gene is TRBD2 (5 bases). V lost 1 base and J lost 1, with 10 bases in between. Germline V gene data show CDR1 as SGHAT and CDR2 as FQNNGV. This CDR3 contains 16 residues. The CDR3 sequence is CASSLGRRRNTGELFF. The DNA for the CDR3 is TGTGCCAGCAGCTTAGGGAGGAGGAGGAACACCGGGGAGCTGTTTTTT.

The table lists this clonotype with many counts. This rearrangement joins TRBV7-6 to TRBJ2-1, with 11 bases lining up with TRBD2. The CDR3 runs to 18 residues. Germline assignment: CDR1 SGHVS and CDR2 FNYEAQ. J lost 0 bases, V lost 5 bases, and 9 bases had no gene match. In nucleotides, the CDR3 is TGTGCCAGCAGCCGAGACAGACTAGCGGGGCTCTCCTACAATGAGCAGTTCTTC. It encodes CASSRDRLAGLSYNEQFF.

At least ten counts were recorded for this clonotype. The CDR3 bases are TGTGCCACCAAGGGACTAGCGGGAGTGGAGCAGTTCTTC. Amino acid sequence: CATKGLAGVEQFF. The V and J genes are TRBV24-1 and TRBJ2-1; 14 nucleotides agree with TRBD2. This CDR3 region has 13 residues. Per germline, CDR1 KGHDR and CDR2 SFDVKD. The V gene end was trimmed by 8 bases and the J gene end by 10 bases; junction bases not matched to a gene: 3.

This clonotype has at least ten counts. This chain connects TRBV10-3 to TRBJ2-2, with 8 bases matching TRBD1. Germline V gene sequence: CDR1 ENHRY, CDR2 SYGVKD. This CDR3 is built from 15 residues. V lost 8 bases and J lost 1; bases outside the gene matches: 6. Here the CDR3 DNA reads TGTGCCATCCCAACGACAGGGGTGAACACCGGGGAGCTGTTTTTT. It translates to CAIPTTGVNTGELFF.

This clonotype was observed a handful of times. The rearrangement links TRBV7-9 to TRBJ2-1, with D unresolved. The germline V gene encodes CDR1 SEHNR and CDR2 FQNEAQ (reference sequence). V lost 2 bases, J lost 8 bases, and 10 bases lay in between. The CDR3 sequence is 13 residues long. The CDR3 region has the DNA TGTGCCAGCAGCTTATTTAGTTCGGATGAGCAGTTCTTC. Its protein product is CASSLFSSDEQFF. Complete variable domain (other parts from reference TRBV7-9 and TRBJ2-1): DTGVSQNPRHKITKRGQNVTFRCDPISEHNRLYWYRQTLGQGPEFLTYFQNEAQLEKSRLLSDRFSAERPKGSFSTLEIQRTEQGDSAMYLCASSLFSSDEQFFGPGTRLTVL.

The sample holds a few counts of this clonotype. The V and J genes are TRBV20-1 and TRBJ2-5; 12 nucleotides align to TRBD1. CDR3 length: 14 residues. Germline V CDR1 and CDR2: DFQATT, SNEGSKA (reference sequence). For the CDR3, the DNA is TGCAGGGGGACAGGGGGCCCCTACCAAGAGACCCAGTACTTC. This codes for CRGTGGPYQETQYF.

This chain uses TRBV28 with TRBJ2-7; TRBD1 agrees at 10 bases. J lost 6 bases, V lost 5 bases, and 13 bases had no gene match. This CDR3 is built from 16 residues. The germline CDR1 and CDR2 sequences are MDHEN and SYDVKM. CDR3 sequence reads: CASSPQTGGSSREQYF. For the CDR3, the DNA is TGTGCCAGCAGTCCCCAGACAGGGGGCTCGTCTCGCGAGCAGTACTTC.

The V call is TRBV20-1, the J call TRBJ1-5, with 7 bases lining up with TRBD1. Germline lookup yields CDR1 DFQATT and CDR2 SNEGSKA (reference sequence). CDR3 size: 14 residues. With V trimmed by 5 bases and J by 9 bases, 13 bases remained unmatched. The CDR3: CSAPPGQSFGPQHF. The CDR3 bases are TGCAGTGCTCCCCCGGGACAGAGTTTTGGGCCCCAGCATTTT.

This clonotype showed up many times. The genes are TRBV7-6 and TRBJ1-5; a possible D gene is TRBD1 (6 bases). Germline V gene data show CDR1 as SGHVS and CDR2 as FNYEAQ. V was cut by 2 bases and J by 0 bases, with 11 bases left in between. The CDR3 has 16 amino acids. CDR3 sequence (DNA): TGTGCCAGCAGCTTACTACAGGGCTATAGCAATCAGCCCCAGCATTTT. Amino acids: CASSLLQGYSNQPQHF.

The rearrangement joins TRBV7-2 to TRBJ2-7, with 9 bases identical to TRBD2. The germline V gene encodes CDR1 SGHTA and CDR2 FQGNSA. This CDR3 contains 15 residues. Trimming removed 1 base from V and 4 bases from J; junction bases left unmatched: 5. CDR3 residues: CASSLVWAGGYEQYF. CDR3 sequence (DNA): TGTGCCAGCAGCTTAGTATGGGCGGGAGGGTACGAGCAGTACTTC.